The TCR beta chain under discussion was sequenced for a study of Graves' ophthalmopathy and Graves' hyperthyroidism. The CDR3 spans 14 residues. V lost 1 base and J lost 10, with 13 bases in between. Germline CDR1 is MNHNS and CDR2 is SASEGT. The study amplified TCR beta CDR3 regions using RNA transcripts. Investigators did first-round RT-PCR with HTBI primers, then second-round multiplex PCR. TCRdb re-derived calls from the multiplex PCR reads in MiXCR, one entry per CDR3 protein. The sample comprises over a million distinct CDR3 sequences, about 40% of which are singletons, and approximately 12% rests with the top ten.

The sequence derives from an adult man with Graves' hyperthyroidism. The sequencing sample was made of peripheral blood or thyroid tissue (not recorded which). The J gene is TRBJ1-4, the V gene TRBV6-1, with a weak D call TRBD1 (5 bases). CDR3 in DNA: TGTGCCAGCAGTGAAGAGGGCCATGGGGGAAAACTGTTTTTT. This encodes CASSEEGHGGKLFF.